This T cell receptor beta chain came from a study of shared clonotypes between healthy human individuals. Study-wide findings and caveats: Only blood was sampled, and tissue TCR repertoires likely differ from blood ones.

The assay was immunoSEQ multiplex PCR, and TCRdb's table has in-frame clones only and misses some. The table has 2 million to 2.5 million clones, more than 85% seen once. This clone was seen only a few times. The antigen remains undetermined. This TCR was recovered from a man aged 18 to 35 in good health. Some clones in this sample may be carry-over from other donors' samples. The sequencing sample was made of naive CD4+ T cells from PBMCs. This sample's subset: CD45RA+ positively selected.

The CDR3 DNA sequence: TGTGCCAGCAGTTGGGACACCAACTATGGCTACACCTTC. This codes for CASSWDTNYGYTF. The chain has TRBV6-5 and TRBJ1-2; possible D gene TRBD1, 6 bases. Germline assignment: CDR1 MNHEY and CDR2 SVGAGI. This CDR3 is 13 amino acids long. V dropped 4 bases and J dropped 2 bases, with 8 bases sitting between them.